This T cell receptor beta chain was obtained from a study of T cell responses to AZD1222 COVID-19 vaccine. Findings and caveats of the study: When two AZD1222 doses had been given, Spike-specific TCR breadth and depth rose. Only a handful of AZD1222 recipients, several in all, had baseline seropositivity. Clonal diversity was possibly underestimated, and white British individuals and females predominated among donors. Researchers report vaccine-associated CD4 TCRs spanning spike, with dominance at 160-218 and 743-854.

Trimming removed 0 bases at V and 5 bases at J, with 7 bases between. CDR1 and CDR2 (germline): LNHNV, YYDKDF (reference sequence). This CDR3 is 13 amino acids long. The data were produced by immunoSEQ multiplex PCR, yet TCRdb's version contains in-frame clones alone and is incomplete. Here the sample spans 85,000 to 100,000 clones, 85% to 90% being singletons. On this clone: What it binds is unknown.

This receptor was obtained from an adult in good health. The sequencing here drew on peripheral blood, taken on day 0 of AZD1222 vaccination. The V and J genes are TRBV15 and TRBJ2-5; D gene ambiguous. Written as DNA, the CDR3 is TGTGCCACCAGCAGAGATCGTCGTGAGACCCAGTACTTC. It encodes CATSRDRRETQYF.